This is a list of T cell receptor beta chains from one sample in a study of human T cells and chemical hapten exposure. TCRdb used MiXCR to reprocess the RACE reads, holding one entry per CDR3 protein. The profile shows roughly 380,000 distinct CDR3 sequences, 4% to 6% of them singletons. The sample was whole blood, taken in connection with sensitization to the hapten diphenylcyclopropenone (DPC). The source is a woman between 50 and 59 years old with alopecia areata. Some clones in this sample may be carry-over from other donors' samples. CDR3s include the opening cysteine and the closing phenylalanine or tryptophan. A D gene is named only where the DNA matches it firmly. Not all rows give a size; the values are once, few, many and, for expanded clones, a class.

D gene	J gene	V gene	clone size	CDR3 protein	CDR3 DNA
NA	TRBJ2-3	TRBV28	many	CASSPWEEGTDTQYF	TGTGCCAGCAGCCCTTGGGAGGAGGGGACAGATACGCAGTATTTT
NA	TRBJ2-7	TRBV20-1	NA	CSARNPGTLSYEQYF	TGCAGTGCTAGAAACCCTGGGACACTTTCCTACGAGCAGTACTTC
NA	TRBJ1-2	TRBV2	NA	CASSEHLGNYGYTF	TGTGCCAGCAGTGAACATCTTGGCAACTATGGCTACACCTTC
NA	TRBJ2-2	TRBV3-1	few	CASSQDTGTGELFF	TGTGCCAGCAGCCAAGATACTGGCACCGGGGAGCTGTTTTTT
TRBD1	TRBJ1-1	TRBV28	few	CASRTTGENTEAFF	TGTGCCAGCAGAACGACAGGGGAAAACACTGAAGCTTTCTTT
NA	TRBJ1-1	TRBV11-3	NA	CASSLTVASEAFF	TGTGCCAGCAGCTTAACCGTGGCCTCTGAAGCTTTCTTT
TRBD1	TRBJ2-5	TRBV6-6	NA	CASTAGTEETQYF	TGTGCCAGCACGGCCGGGACAGAAGAGACCCAGTACTTC
NA	TRBJ2-1	TRBV5-1	NA	CASSSGTEQFF	TGCGCCAGCAGCTCCGGCACTGAGCAGTTCTTC
TRBD2	TRBJ2-2	TRBV2	few	CATSGTNTGELFF	TGTGCCACCAGCGGGACTAACACCGGGGAGCTGTTTTTT
NA	TRBJ2-3	TRBV7-8	many	CASSLGLGGSTDTQYF	TGTGCCAGCAGCTTAGGGCTGGGGGGAAGTACAGATACGCAGTATTTT
NA	TRBJ2-7	TRBV5-1	NA	CASSGNTGQGTEQYF	TGCGCCAGCAGCGGTAACACTGGCCAAGGTACCGAGCAGTACTTC
NA	TRBJ1-1	TRBV29-1	many	CSVSRHPNTEAFF	TGCAGCGTTTCGAGACACCCGAACACTGAAGCTTTCTTT
NA	TRBJ1-2	TRBV2	NA	CASSERADGYTF	TGTGCCAGCAGTGAAAGGGCAGATGGCTACACCTTC
NA	TRBJ2-7	TRBV28	many	CATTGRASYEQYF	TGTGCCACGACGGGACGCGCTTCCTACGAGCAGTACTTC
NA	TRBJ1-3	TRBV28	many	CASSLSGVDTIYF	TGTGCCAGCAGTTTGTCAGGGGTGGACACCATATATTTT
TRBD1	TRBJ2-7	TRBV7-9	few	CASSSTGRIYEQYF	TGTGCCAGCAGCTCGACAGGGAGAATTTACGAGCAGTACTTC
TRBD1	TRBJ2-5	TRBV7-2	NA	CASSWTGARQETQYF	TGTGCCAGCAGCTGGACAGGGGCACGCCAAGAGACCCAGTACTTC
TRBD1	TRBJ1-6	TRBV3-1	many	CASSQGGGAGPLHF	TGTGCCAGCAGCCAAGGAGGGGGCGCAGGACCCCTCCACTTT
NA	TRBJ2-7	TRBV6-5	many	CASSYPGYEQYF	TGTGCCAGCAGTTACCCGGGGTACGAGCAGTACTTC
NA	TRBJ2-1	TRBV21-1	NA	CAGGNEQFF	TGTGCCGGGGGCAATGAGCAGTTCTTC
TRBD1	TRBJ1-2	TRBV19	NA	CASSIRTGSYTF	TGTGCCAGTAGTATTCGGACAGGGAGCTACACCTTC
NA	TRBJ2-7	TRBV15	many	CATSSPDEQYF	TGTGCCACCAGCAGTCCGGACGAGCAGTACTTC
TRBD1	TRBJ2-3	TRBV12-3/TRBV12-4	few	CASSFGQGADTQYF	TGTGCCAGCAGTTTCGGGCAGGGGGCAGATACGCAGTATTTT
NA	TRBJ1-1	TRBV12-3/TRBV12-4	many	CASTRRENTEAFF	TGTGCCAGCACTCGGAGGGAGAACACTGAAGCTTTCTTT
NA	TRBJ1-5	TRBV10-3	few	CAISEAKGQQPQHF	TGTGCCATCAGTGAGGCTAAGGGGCAGCAGCCCCAGCATTTT
NA	TRBJ2-3	TRBV20-1	many	CSARGPGLPTDTQYF	TGCAGTGCTAGGGGGCCGGGACTCCCCACAGATACGCAGTATTTT
NA	TRBJ1-1	TRBV5-5	NA	CASTQGGGRDTEAFF	TGTGCCAGCACCCAGGGCGGCGGTAGGGACACTGAAGCTTTCTTT